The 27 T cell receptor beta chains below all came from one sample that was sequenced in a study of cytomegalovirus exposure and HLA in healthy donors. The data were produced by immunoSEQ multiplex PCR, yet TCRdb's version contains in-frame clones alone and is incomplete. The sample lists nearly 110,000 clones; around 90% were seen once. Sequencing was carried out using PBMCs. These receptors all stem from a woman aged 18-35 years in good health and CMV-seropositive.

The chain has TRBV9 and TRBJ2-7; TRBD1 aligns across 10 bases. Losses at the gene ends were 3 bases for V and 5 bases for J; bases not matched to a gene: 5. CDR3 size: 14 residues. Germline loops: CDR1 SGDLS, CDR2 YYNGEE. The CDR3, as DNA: TGTGCCAGCAGCGGAGCTGGGACAGGGGACGAGCAGTACTTC. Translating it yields CASSGAGTGDEQYF.

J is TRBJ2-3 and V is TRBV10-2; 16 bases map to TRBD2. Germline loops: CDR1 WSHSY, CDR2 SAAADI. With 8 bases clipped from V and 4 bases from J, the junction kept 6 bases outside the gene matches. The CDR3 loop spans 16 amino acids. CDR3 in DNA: TGCGCCAGCGGGGGACTAGCGGGGGGGCCAGCAGATACGCAGTATTTT. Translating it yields CASGGLAGGPADTQYF.

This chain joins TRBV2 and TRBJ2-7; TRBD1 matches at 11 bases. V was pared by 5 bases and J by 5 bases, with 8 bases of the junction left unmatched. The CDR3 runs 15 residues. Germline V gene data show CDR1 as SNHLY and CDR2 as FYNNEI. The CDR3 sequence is CASSTRDRGSDEQYF. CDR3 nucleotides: TGTGCCAGCAGTACTCGGGACAGGGGGAGCGACGAGCAGTACTTC.

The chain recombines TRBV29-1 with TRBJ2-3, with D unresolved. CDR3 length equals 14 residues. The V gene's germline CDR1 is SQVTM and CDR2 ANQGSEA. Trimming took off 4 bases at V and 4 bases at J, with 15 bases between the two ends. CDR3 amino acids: CSVVGPQRADTQYF. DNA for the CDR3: TGCAGCGTTGTAGGTCCTCAGCGCGCAGATACGCAGTATTTT.

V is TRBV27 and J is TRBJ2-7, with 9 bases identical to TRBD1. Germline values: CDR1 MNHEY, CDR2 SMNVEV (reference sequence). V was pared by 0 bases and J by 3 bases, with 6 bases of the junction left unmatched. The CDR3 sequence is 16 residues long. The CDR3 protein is CASSLSGTGRDYEQYF. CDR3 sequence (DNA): TGTGCCAGCAGTTTATCGGGGACAGGGCGTGACTACGAGCAGTACTTC.

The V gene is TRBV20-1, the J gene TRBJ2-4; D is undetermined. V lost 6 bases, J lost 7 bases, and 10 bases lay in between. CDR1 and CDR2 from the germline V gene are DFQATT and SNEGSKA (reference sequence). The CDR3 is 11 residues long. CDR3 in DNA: TGCAGTGCCGCTAAATCCAACATTCAGTACTTC. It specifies CSAAKSNIQYF.

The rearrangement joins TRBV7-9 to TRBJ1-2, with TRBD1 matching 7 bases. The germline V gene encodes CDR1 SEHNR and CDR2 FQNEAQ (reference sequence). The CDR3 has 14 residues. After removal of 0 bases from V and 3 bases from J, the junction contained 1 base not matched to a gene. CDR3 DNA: TGTGCCAGCAGCTTAGCGCAGGGGGACTATGGCTACACCTTC. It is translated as CASSLAQGDYGYTF.

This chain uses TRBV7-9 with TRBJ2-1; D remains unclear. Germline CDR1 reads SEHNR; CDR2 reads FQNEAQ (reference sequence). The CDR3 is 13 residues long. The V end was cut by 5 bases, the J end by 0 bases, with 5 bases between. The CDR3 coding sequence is TGTGCCAGCAGCCGTAGCTCCTACAATGAGCAGTTCTTC. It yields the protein CASSRSSYNEQFF.

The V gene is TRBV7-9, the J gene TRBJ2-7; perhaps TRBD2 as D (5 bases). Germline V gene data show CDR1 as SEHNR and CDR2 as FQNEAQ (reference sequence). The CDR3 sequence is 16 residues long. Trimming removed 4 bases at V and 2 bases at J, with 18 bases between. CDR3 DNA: TGTGCCAGCAGCTCCCCTACGACTTCGGGAACCTACGAGCAGTACTTC. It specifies CASSSPTTSGTYEQYF.

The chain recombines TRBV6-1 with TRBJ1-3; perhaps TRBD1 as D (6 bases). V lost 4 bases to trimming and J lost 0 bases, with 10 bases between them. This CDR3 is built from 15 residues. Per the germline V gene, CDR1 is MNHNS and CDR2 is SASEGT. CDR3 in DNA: TGTGCCAGCAGTGTTACAGGGTCCTCTGGAAACACCATATATTTT. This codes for CASSVTGSSGNTIYF.

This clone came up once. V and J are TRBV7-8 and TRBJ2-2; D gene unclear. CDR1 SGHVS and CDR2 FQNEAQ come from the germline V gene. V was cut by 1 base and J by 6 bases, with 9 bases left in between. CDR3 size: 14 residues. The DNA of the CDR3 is TGTGCCAGCAGCTTAGTATTGGGCGCCGGGGAGCTGTTTTTT. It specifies CASSLVLGAGELFF.

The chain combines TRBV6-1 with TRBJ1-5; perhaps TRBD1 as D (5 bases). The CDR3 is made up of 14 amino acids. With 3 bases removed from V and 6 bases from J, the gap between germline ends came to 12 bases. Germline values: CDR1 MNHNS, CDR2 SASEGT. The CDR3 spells CASSESRAAQPQHF. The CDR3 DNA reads TGTGCCAGCAGTGAGTCCAGGGCGGCTCAGCCCCAGCATTTT.

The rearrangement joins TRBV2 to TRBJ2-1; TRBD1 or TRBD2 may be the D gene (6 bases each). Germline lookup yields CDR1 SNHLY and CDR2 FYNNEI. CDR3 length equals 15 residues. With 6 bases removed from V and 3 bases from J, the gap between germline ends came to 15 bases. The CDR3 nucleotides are TGTGCCAGCAGGGAACAGGGAGGCCTCTACAATGAGCAGTTCTTC. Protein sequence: CASREQGGLYNEQFF.

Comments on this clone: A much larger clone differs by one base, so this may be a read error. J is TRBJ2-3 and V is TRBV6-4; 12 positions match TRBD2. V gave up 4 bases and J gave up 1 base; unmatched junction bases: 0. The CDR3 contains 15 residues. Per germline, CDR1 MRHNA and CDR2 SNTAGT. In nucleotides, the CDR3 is TGTGCCAGCAGTGGACTAGCGGGGGGCACAGATACGCAGTATTTT. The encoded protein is CASSGLAGGTDTQYF.

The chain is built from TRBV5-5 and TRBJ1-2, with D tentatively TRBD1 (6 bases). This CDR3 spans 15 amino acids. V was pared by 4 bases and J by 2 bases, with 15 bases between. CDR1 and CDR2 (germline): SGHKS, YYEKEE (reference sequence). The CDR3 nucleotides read TGTGCCAGCAGCCTAGGACAGCCTACCAACTATGGCTACACCTTC. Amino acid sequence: CASSLGQPTNYGYTF.

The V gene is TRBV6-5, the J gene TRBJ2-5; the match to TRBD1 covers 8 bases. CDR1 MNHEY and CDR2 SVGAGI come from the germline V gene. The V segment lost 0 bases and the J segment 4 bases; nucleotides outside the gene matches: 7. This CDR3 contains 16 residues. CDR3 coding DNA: TGTGCCAGCAGTTACTCGGTAAAAGGACAGGGAGAGACCCAGTACTTC. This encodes CASSYSVKGQGETQYF.

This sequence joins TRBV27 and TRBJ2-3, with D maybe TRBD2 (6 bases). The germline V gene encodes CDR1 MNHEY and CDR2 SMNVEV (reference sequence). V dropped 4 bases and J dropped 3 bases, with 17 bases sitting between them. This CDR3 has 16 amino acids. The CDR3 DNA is TGTGCCAGCAGTTCTTCTAGCGCCCGTTGGACAGATACGCAGTATTTT. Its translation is CASSSSSARWTDTQYF.

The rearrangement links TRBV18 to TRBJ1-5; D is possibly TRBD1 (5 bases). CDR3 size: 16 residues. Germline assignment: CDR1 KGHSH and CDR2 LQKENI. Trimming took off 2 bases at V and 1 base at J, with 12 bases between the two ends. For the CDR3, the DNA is TGTGCCAGCTCACCAGTGGGGGGGACGAGCAATCAGCCCCAGCATTTT. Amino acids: CASSPVGGTSNQPQHF.

CDR3 protein: CASSLYRDNTGELFF. The CDR3 region has the DNA TGTGCCAGCTCACTATACAGGGACAACACCGGGGAGCTGTTTTTT. The chain recombines TRBV18 with TRBJ2-2, with D maybe TRBD1 (6 bases). Germline CDR1 and CDR2: KGHSH and LQKENI. V dropped 4 bases and J dropped 2 bases, with 11 bases sitting between them. CDR3 length: 15 amino acids.

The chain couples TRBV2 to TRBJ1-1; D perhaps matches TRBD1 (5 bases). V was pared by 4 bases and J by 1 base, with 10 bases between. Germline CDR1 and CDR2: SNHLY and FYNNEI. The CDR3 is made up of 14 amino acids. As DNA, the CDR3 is TGTGCCAGCAGTGGGGGGGTTGGGAACACTGAAGCTTTCTTT. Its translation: CASSGGVGNTEAFF. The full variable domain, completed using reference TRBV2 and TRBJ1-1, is EPEVTQTPSHQVTQMGQEVILRCVPISNHLYFYWYRQILGQKVEFLVSFYNNEISEKSEIFDDQFSVERPDGSNFTLKIRSTKLEDSAMYFCASSGGVGNTEAFFGQGTRLTVV.

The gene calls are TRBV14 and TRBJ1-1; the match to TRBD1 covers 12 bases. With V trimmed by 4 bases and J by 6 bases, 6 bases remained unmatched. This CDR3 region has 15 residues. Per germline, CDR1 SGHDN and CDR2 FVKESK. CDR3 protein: CASSRPGQGAAEAFF. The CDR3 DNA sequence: TGTGCCAGCAGCCGTCCGGGACAGGGGGCTGCTGAAGCTTTCTTT.

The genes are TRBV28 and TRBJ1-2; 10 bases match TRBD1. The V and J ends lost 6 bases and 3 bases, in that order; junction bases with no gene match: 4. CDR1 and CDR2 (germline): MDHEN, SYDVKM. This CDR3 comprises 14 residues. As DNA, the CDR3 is TGTGCCAGCAGCACCGGGACAGGGGACTATGGCTACACCTTC. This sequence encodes CASSTGTGDYGYTF.

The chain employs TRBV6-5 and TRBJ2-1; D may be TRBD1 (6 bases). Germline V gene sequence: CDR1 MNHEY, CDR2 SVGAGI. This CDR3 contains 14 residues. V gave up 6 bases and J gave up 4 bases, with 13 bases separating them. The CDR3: CASSTGSGYNEQFF. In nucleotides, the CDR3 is TGTGCCAGCAGCACAGGGTCGGGGTACAATGAGCAGTTCTTC.

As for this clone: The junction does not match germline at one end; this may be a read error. In DNA form, the CDR3 reads TGTGCCAGCAGAGAAGAAGCATTTTACGAGCAGTACTTC. Its protein is CASREEAFYEQYF. V and J are TRBV2 and TRBJ2-7; D not resolved. From germline, CDR1 is SNHLY and CDR2 FYNNEI. There are 13 residues in the CDR3. Filled out from reference TRBV2 and TRBJ2-7, the complete variable domain reads EPEVTQTPSHQVTQMGQEVILRCVPISNHLYFYWYRQILGQKVEFLVSFYNNEISEKSEIFDDQFSVERPDGSNFTLKIRSTKLEDSAMYFCASREEAFYEQYFGPGTRLTVT.

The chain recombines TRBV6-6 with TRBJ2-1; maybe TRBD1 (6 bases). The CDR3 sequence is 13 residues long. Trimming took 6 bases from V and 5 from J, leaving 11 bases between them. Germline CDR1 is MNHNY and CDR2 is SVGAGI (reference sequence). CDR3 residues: CASRLGGHNEQFF. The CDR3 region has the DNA TGTGCCAGCAGATTAGGGGGTCACAATGAGCAGTTCTTC.

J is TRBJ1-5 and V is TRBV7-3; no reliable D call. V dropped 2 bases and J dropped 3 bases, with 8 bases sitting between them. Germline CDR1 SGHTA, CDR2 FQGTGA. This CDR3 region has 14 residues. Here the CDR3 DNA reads TGTGCCAGCAGCTTAGGGCAGTACAATCAGCCCCAGCATTTT. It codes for CASSLGQYNQPQHF.

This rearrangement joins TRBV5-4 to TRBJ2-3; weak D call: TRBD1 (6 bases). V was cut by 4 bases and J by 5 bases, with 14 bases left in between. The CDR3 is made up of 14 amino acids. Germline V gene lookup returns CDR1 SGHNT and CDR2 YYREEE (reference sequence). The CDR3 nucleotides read TGTGCCAGCAGCCTAACAGGGTTGGGAGATACGCAGTATTTT. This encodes CASSLTGLGDTQYF.